This TCR beta chain was sequenced in a study of regulatory T cells in long-lasting Graves disease. Study observations and caveats: The study found TRBV28, TRBJ1-2 and TRBJ2-5 favored in persistent disease.

Construction of TCR beta libraries relied on iRepertoire HTBI primers and on Arm-PCR targeting CDR3 regions. Each CDR3 protein gets one entry after TCRdb re-called the multiplex PCR reads with MiXCR. The top ten clones hold under 20% of a sample with more than 300,000 distinct CDR3 sequences, about 10% of them seen once. Regarding time point: newly diagnosed GD, antithyroid drugs for less than 3 months. Following extraction of RNA from PBMCs, that RNA was used to make the TCR library. Looked up from germline, CDR1 is DFQATT and CDR2 is SNEGSKA (reference sequence). Between the trimmed V and J ends, which lost 3 bases and 2 bases, there was a span of 11 bases. The CDR3 totals 14 residues. The table lists this clonotype with many counts. Its antigen is unidentified. The sample also formed part of further work on T cells in Graves' hyperthyroidism and ophthalmopathy. From that study: Uncontrolled infections, other autoimmune diseases, pregnancy or lactation led to exclusion of patients. A set of HTBI primers served as the primers for a first-round RT-PCR of the TCR CDR3. Researchers report that a 13 V-J model separated ophthalmopathy from stable hyperthyroidism.

The chain links TRBV20-1 to TRBJ2-1; possible D gene TRBD1, 7 bases. The input for sequencing was peripheral blood mononuclear cells (PBMCs), taken at new diagnosis, from a patient treated with antithyroid drugs. The TCR sequence derives from a woman aged 18-29 years with Graves disease. The DNA of the CDR3 is TGCAGTGCTAGGGAGGGGGCAACCTACAATGAGCAGTTCTTC. It yields the protein CSAREGATYNEQFF.